The 24 T cell receptor beta chains below were found in one sample sequenced in a study of control samples from healthy donors and cancer patients. TCRdb's copy holds only in-frame clones and misses some; the assay was immunoSEQ multiplex PCR. The sample has 90,000 or so clones; about 89% are singletons. Sequencing was done on a sample of PBMCs. These receptors were collected from a woman in her fifties or sixties with colorectal cancer.

The chain combines TRBV10-3 with TRBJ1-3; D is unresolved. The V gene lost 2 bases and the J gene lost 2 bases, with 7 bases spanning the gap. The CDR3 runs 14 residues. CDR1 ENHRY and CDR2 SYGVKD come from the germline V gene. The CDR3 DNA sequence: TGTGCCATCAGTGAGAATCCCCCTGGAAACACCATATATTTT. It is translated as CAISENPPGNTIYF.

The sample holds one count of this clone. This chain joins TRBV2 and TRBJ1-6; D perhaps matches TRBD1 (5 bases). The CDR3 is 14 residues long. V was shortened by 7 bases and J by 14 bases, with 21 bases between the two germline ends. CDR1 and CDR2 (germline): SNHLY, FYNNEI. CDR3 in DNA: TGTGCCAGCACCGACAGAGCCTTTGCTGAGACCCTCCACTTT. Its protein product is CASTDRAFAETLHF.

The chain uses TRBV6-6 and TRBJ1-1; no definite D call. CDR1 and CDR2 (germline): MNHNY, SVGAGI (reference sequence). CDR3 length: 12 residues. Trimming stripped 0 bases from V and 5 bases from J, with 4 bases between. The CDR3 DNA sequence: TGTGCCAGCAGTTACTCGTGGACTGAAGCTTTCTTT. Translation gives CASSYSWTEAFF.

The table lists this clone with a count of one. The chain carries TRBV15 and TRBJ2-1; D might be TRBD1 (5 bases). Between the trimmed V and J ends, which lost 0 bases and 8 bases, there was a span of 8 bases. Per the germline V gene, CDR1 is LNHNV and CDR2 is YYDKDF (reference sequence). The CDR3 is 13 residues long. CDR3 sequence (DNA): TGTGCCACCAGCAGAGATTTAGGGGATGAGCAGTTCTTC. Residues: CATSRDLGDEQFF.

The chain recombines TRBV5-1 with TRBJ1-1; D not certain. Deletions cut 0 bases from V and 0 bases from J, with 12 bases between. This CDR3 has 16 residues. Germline V gene data show CDR1 as SGHRS and CDR2 as YFSETQ. For the CDR3, the DNA is TGCGCCAGCAGCTTGGCCGGGAGGCTCTTGAACACTGAAGCTTTCTTT. This codes for CASSLAGRLLNTEAFF.

V and J are TRBV4-2 and TRBJ2-5; D call uncertain. Trimming removed 1 base from V and 5 bases from J, with 8 bases in between. Germline assignment: CDR1 LGHNA and CDR2 YNFKEQ. The CDR3 is 13 residues long. In nucleotides, the CDR3 is TGTGCCAGCAGCCAAGCGGCTTGGGAGACCCAGTACTTC. It is translated as CASSQAAWETQYF.

V and J are TRBV6-5 and TRBJ2-5, with no clear D. CDR1 and CDR2 from the germline V gene are MNHEY and SVGAGI. V lost 0 bases, J lost 0 bases, and 5 bases lay in between. The CDR3 length is 14 residues. CDR3 DNA sequence: TGTGCCAGCAGTTACTCTCTAAACCAAGAGACCCAGTACTTC. Translation gives CASSYSLNQETQYF.

The chain carries TRBV2 and TRBJ1-1; D is possibly TRBD1 (5 bases). Trimming took 2 bases from V and 1 from J, leaving 11 bases between them. CDR1 is SNHLY, CDR2 FYNNEI, per germline. The CDR3 spans 15 residues. The CDR3 region has the DNA TGTGCCAGCAGTGAACTCCGGGGCAGGAACACTGAAGCTTTCTTT. This sequence encodes CASSELRGRNTEAFF.

The chain uses TRBV18 and TRBJ1-1, with 7 bases that match TRBD1. This CDR3 has 16 amino acids. Germline loops: CDR1 KGHSH, CDR2 LQKENI. V trimming: 8 bases; J trimming: 0 bases; junction bases outside the gene matches: 12. This CDR3 reads CASLSGTATMNTEAFF. CDR3 sequence (DNA): TGTGCCAGCCTTTCCGGGACAGCGACCATGAACACTGAAGCTTTCTTT.

The chain couples TRBV6-5 to TRBJ1-6, with TRBD1 identical over 12 bases. J lost 8 bases, V lost 7 bases, and 6 bases had no gene match. The length of the CDR3 is 15 residues. Germline lookup yields CDR1 MNHEY and CDR2 SVGAGI. The CDR3 loop reads CASNRDRGPDSPLHF. The CDR3 bases are TGTGCCAGCAATCGGGACAGGGGGCCTGATTCACCCCTCCACTTT.

This chain uses TRBV10-3 with TRBJ1-6; 9 bases line up with TRBD1. The CDR3 is made up of 15 amino acids. Germline CDR1 is ENHRY and CDR2 is SYGVKD. The ends lost 4 bases at V and 5 bases at J; junction bases unmatched: 3. The CDR3 loop is CAISVGDRDNSPLHF. The DNA of the CDR3 is TGTGCCATCAGTGTGGGGGACAGGGATAATTCACCCCTCCACTTT.

This chain uses TRBV2 with TRBJ2-3, with D possibly being TRBD1 (6 bases). V shed 2 bases and J shed 2 bases, with 11 bases lying between them. The CDR3 sequence is 15 residues long. Germline V gene sequence: CDR1 SNHLY, CDR2 FYNNEI. CDR3 DNA sequence: TGTGCCAGCAGTGAAAGGGGACAACCCACAGATACGCAGTATTTT. Its protein is CASSERGQPTDTQYF.

The chain has TRBV5-1 and TRBJ1-2; 9 bases align to TRBD1. J gave up 4 bases and V 4 bases, and 8 bases lay outside the gene matches. Germline CDR1 reads SGHRS; CDR2 reads YFSETQ. This CDR3 is built from 15 residues. For the CDR3, the DNA is TGCGCCAGCAGCGTGACAGGGGGGATTTCCTATGGCTACACCTTC. Translation: CASSVTGGISYGYTF.

The chain joins TRBV7-2 to TRBJ2-3, with 8 positions matching TRBD2. The germline V gene has CDR1 SGHTA and CDR2 FQGNSA. V shed 2 bases and J 3 bases; nucleotides not matched to a gene: 4. There are 15 residues in the CDR3. The CDR3 sequence: CASSLSSGSTDTQYF. CDR3 in DNA: TGTGCCAGCAGCTTATCTAGCGGGTCAACAGATACGCAGTATTTT.

The chain has TRBV6-1 and TRBJ2-5; 10 bases agree with TRBD2. This CDR3 has 17 residues. V lost 0 bases, J lost 2 bases, and 6 bases stayed unmatched. Germline V gene sequence: CDR1 MNHNS, CDR2 SASEGT. The CDR3 protein is CASSEAGAAGGQETQYF. DNA of the CDR3: TGTGCCAGCAGTGAAGCGGGAGCAGCGGGGGGGCAAGAGACCCAGTACTTC.

This sequence joins TRBV7-2 and TRBJ2-1, with 7 bases matching TRBD2. The V gene end was trimmed by 6 bases and the J gene end by 7 bases; junction bases not matched to a gene: 12. Per the germline V gene, CDR1 is SGHTA and CDR2 is FQGNSA. The CDR3 sequence is 15 residues long. The CDR3 coding sequence is TGTGCCAGCAGTTCTAGCGGCCTCCCGGGTAATGAGCAGTTCTTC. Translated: CASSSSGLPGNEQFF.

This chain uses TRBV2 with TRBJ1-1; no clear D gene. Germline assignment: CDR1 SNHLY and CDR2 FYNNEI. Trimming removed 7 bases at V and 7 bases at J, with 10 bases between. This CDR3 is built from 11 residues. The CDR3: CASTAQYEAFF. CDR3 bases: TGTGCCAGCACCGCACAGTATGAAGCTTTCTTT.

The gene calls are TRBV12-3 or TRBV12-4 and TRBJ1-1; D remains unclear. CDR3 length: 11 amino acids. V was trimmed by 7 bases and J by 3 bases, leaving 6 bases between them. The CDR3 region is CASKGYTEAFF. CDR3 in DNA: TGTGCCAGCAAAGGTTACACTGAAGCTTTCTTT.

The chain uses TRBV3-1 (or the pseudogene TRBV3-2) and TRBJ1-1; D ambiguous. The CDR3 runs 14 residues. Per germline, CDR1 LGHDT and CDR2 YNNKEL (reference sequence). Trimming left V 0 bases short and J 1 base short, with 6 bases between. The CDR3 protein is CASSQDYGNTEAFF. The CDR3 nucleotides are TGTGCCAGCAGCCAAGATTACGGGAACACTGAAGCTTTCTTT.

V gene TRBV5-1 combines with J gene TRBJ2-1; 9 positions match TRBD1. This CDR3 has 12 amino acids. Unmatched junction bases numbered 3, after V lost 7 bases and J lost 7 bases. Per germline, CDR1 SGHRS and CDR2 YFSETQ. CDR3 protein: CASGTGSNEQFF. The CDR3 DNA is TGCGCCAGCGGGACAGGGAGTAATGAGCAGTTCTTC.

V usage is TRBV28 and J usage is TRBJ2-7; the match to TRBD1 covers 10 bases. The CDR3 contains 15 residues. Trimming took 5 bases from V and 2 from J; bases not matched to a gene: 6. The germline V gene has CDR1 MDHEN and CDR2 SYDVKM. DNA for the CDR3: TGTGCCAGCAGTCCGGGGACAGGGGACCCCTACGAGCAGTACGTC. Amino acid sequence: CASSPGTGDPYEQYV.

CDR3 DNA sequence: TGTGCCAGCAGTGAAGAGGGGAGCGGGGCGTGGGGAAAACTGTTTTTT. Protein sequence: CASSEEGSGAWGKLFF. The gene calls are TRBV6-1 and TRBJ1-4, with a tentative D call TRBD1 (5 bases). The CDR3 runs to 16 residues. Germline V CDR1 and CDR2: MNHNS, SASEGT. V was clipped by 1 base and J by 10 bases, with 19 bases between them.

This clone was recorded a few times. The rearrangement joins TRBV10-3 to TRBJ2-7; D is unclear. The CDR3 extends over 12 amino acids. CDR1 and CDR2 (germline): ENHRY, SYGVKD. Trimming took 2 bases from V and 4 from J, leaving 6 bases between them. CDR3 nucleotides: TGTGCCATCAGTGAGACTAATTACGAGCAGTACGTC. Translated: CAISETNYEQYV.

The chain employs TRBV4-3 and TRBJ1-4; D gene ambiguous. V shed 0 bases and J shed 8 bases, with 10 bases lying between them. The CDR3 loop spans 14 amino acids. Germline CDR1 reads LGHNA; CDR2 reads YSLEER. The CDR3 loop is CASSQDGHPEKLFF. The CDR3, as DNA: TGCGCCAGCAGCCAAGATGGGCACCCAGAAAAACTGTTTTTT.